The text below deals with one T cell receptor beta chain. As yet, its antigen is unknown. The sample originates from a study of cytomegalovirus exposure and HLA in healthy donors. Notes on the study in general: A few of the chains that were CMV-associated were confirmed in vitro to be specific for CMV antigens. Serostatus for CMV was the only available immune exposure information. The authors considered a cluster of highly shared sequence variants likely to be a sequencing artifact.

Germline CDR1 and CDR2: SNHLY and FYNNEI. CDR3 length: 13 residues. V gave up 8 bases and J gave up 1 base; unmatched junction bases: 0. Amplification used 60 Vbeta primers and 13 Jbeta primers. Methods used by the authors: In a later analysis, of approximately 81 million unique beta chains, around 11 million appeared in at least two donors. Only in-frame clones appear in the TCRdb table, and some are missing; sequencing was by immunoSEQ multiplex PCR. That table furnishes V, J and clone size, whereas the DNA furnished D and trimming. The sample contains around 230,000 clones, 60% to 80% of which appear only once.

The receptor comes from a male donor in good health and CMV-seronegative. The rearrangement uses TRBV2 and TRBJ2-4; 9 bases match TRBD2. The sequencing input was PBMCs. The CDR3 DNA reads TGTGCCAGCGGGACTAGCGCCAAAAACATTCAGTACTTC. It is translated as CASGTSAKNIQYF.